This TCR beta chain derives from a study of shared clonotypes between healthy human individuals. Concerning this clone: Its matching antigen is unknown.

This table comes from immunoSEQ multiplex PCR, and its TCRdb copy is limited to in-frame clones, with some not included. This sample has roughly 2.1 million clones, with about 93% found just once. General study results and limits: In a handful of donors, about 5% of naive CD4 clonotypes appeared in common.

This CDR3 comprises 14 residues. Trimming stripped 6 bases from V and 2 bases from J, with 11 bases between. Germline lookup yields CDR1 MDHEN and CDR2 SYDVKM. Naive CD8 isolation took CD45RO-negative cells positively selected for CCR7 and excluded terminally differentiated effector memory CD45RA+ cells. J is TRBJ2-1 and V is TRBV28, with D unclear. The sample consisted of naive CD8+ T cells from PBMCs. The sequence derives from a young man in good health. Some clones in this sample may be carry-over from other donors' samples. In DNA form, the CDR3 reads TGTGCCAGCAGGTCCCGGCACCCCTACAATGAGCAGTTCTTC. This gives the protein CASRSRHPYNEQFF.